The 10 T cell receptor beta chains below all came from one sample that was sequenced in a study of cytomegalovirus exposure and HLA in healthy donors. The PCR used 60 Vbeta and 13 Jbeta primers. The assay was immunoSEQ multiplex PCR, and TCRdb's table has in-frame clones only and misses some. The profile shows about 160,000 clones, 82% of them singletons. The sample was PBMCs. These receptors originate from a male donor in good health and CMV-seronegative.

The chain recombines TRBV30 with TRBJ2-6, with 8 bases lining up with TRBD2. Trimming at V came to 3 bases and at J to 2 bases, leaving 9 bases not matched to a gene. The CDR3 contains 17 residues. Germline-derived CDR1 and CDR2 are GTSNPN and SVGIG (reference sequence). The CDR3 loop is CAWRPGAGGPGANVLTF. The CDR3, as DNA: TGTGCCTGGAGGCCGGGGGCGGGAGGACCTGGGGCCAACGTCCTGACTTTC.

J is TRBJ2-3 and V is TRBV11-3, with 7 bases identical to TRBD1. The CDR3 has 15 amino acids. Germline V gene sequence: CDR1 SGHNT, CDR2 YENEEA. After removal of 5 bases from V and 4 bases from J, the junction contained 9 bases not matched to a gene. CDR3: CASSPRTGEADTQYF. The CDR3 DNA follows: TGTGCCAGCAGCCCCCGGACAGGAGAGGCAGATACGCAGTATTTT.

This rearrangement joins TRBV9 to TRBJ2-6; D is perhaps TRBD2 (6 bases). The germline V gene encodes CDR1 SGDLS and CDR2 YYNGEE. V was cut by 5 bases and J by 0 bases, with 15 bases left in between. The CDR3 consists of 17 residues. CDR3 sequence reads: CASSLGGANSGANVLTF. CDR3 nucleotides: TGTGCCAGCAGTCTTGGAGGGGCCAACTCTGGGGCCAACGTCCTGACTTTC.

V and J are TRBV28 and TRBJ1-1; tentatively, D is TRBD1 (5 bases). The CDR3 covers 15 residues. The germline V and J ends were trimmed by 2 bases and 6 bases, with 16 bases remaining between them. Germline CDR1 MDHEN, CDR2 SYDVKM. The CDR3, as DNA: TGTGCCAGCAGTTTAAAGGGCAGGGCGGTAGCTGAAGCTTTCTTT. Protein: CASSLKGRAVAEAFF.

The chain joins TRBV5-4 to TRBJ2-7; 8 bases match TRBD2. V lost 2 bases, J lost 4 bases, and 5 bases stayed unmatched. From germline, CDR1 is SGHNT and CDR2 YYREEE (reference sequence). There are 14 residues in the CDR3. Here the CDR3 reads CASSFSGGRYEQYF. The DNA of the CDR3 is TGTGCCAGCAGCTTCTCGGGGGGGCGATACGAGCAGTACTTC.

The V and J genes are TRBV27 and TRBJ2-5; TRBD1 matches 7 bases. The J call may be in error: the DNA end matches TRBJ2-7 better. Germline V gene lookup returns CDR1 MNHEY and CDR2 SMNVEV (reference sequence). The CDR3 spans 14 residues. The CDR3 reads CASSQTGLGYEQYF. DNA of the CDR3: TGTGCCAGCAGTCAGACAGGGTTGGGCTACGAGCAGTACTTC.

This clone was detected only once. The rearrangement links TRBV9 to TRBJ1-5, with D possibly being TRBD1 (5 bases). The CDR3 spans 15 residues. CDR1 and CDR2 from the germline V gene are SGDLS and YYNGEE. Trimming cost V 0 bases and J 3 bases, with 10 bases left between them. The CDR3 nucleotides are TGTGCCAGCAGCGTAGGGGGGGGTGTCAATCAGCCCCAGCATTTT. Translated, it gives CASSVGGGVNQPQHF. Combining the CDR3 with reference TRBV9 and TRBJ1-5 gives the whole variable domain DSGVTQTPKHLITATGQRVTLRCSPRSGDLSVYWYQQSLDQGLQFLIQYYNGEERAKGNILERFSAQQFPDLHSELNLSSLELGDSALYFCASSVGGGVNQPQHFGDGTRLSIL.

This chain uses TRBV30 with TRBJ2-7, with TRBD2 identical over 13 bases. Looked up from germline, CDR1 is GTSNPN and CDR2 is SVGIG (reference sequence). There are 15 residues in the CDR3. V lost 6 bases and J lost 3; bases outside the gene matches: 8. Here the CDR3 DNA reads TGTGCCTGCCGGGTAGGGACTAGCGGGATCTACGAGCAGTACTTC. It specifies CACRVGTSGIYEQYF.

The J gene is TRBJ1-2, the V gene TRBV18, with D possibly being TRBD1 (5 bases). Trimming took off 1 base at V and 6 bases at J, with 9 bases between the two ends. CDR1 is KGHSH and CDR2 is LQKENI in the germline V gene. The CDR3 consists of 13 residues. The CDR3 nucleotides are TGTGCCAGCTCACCACAGGGGTGGGATGGCTACACCTTC. It codes for CASSPQGWDGYTF. The full variable domain, its missing parts supplied by reference TRBV18 and TRBJ1-2, is NAGVMQNPRHLVRRRGQEARLRCSPMKGHSHVYWYRQLPEEGLKFMVYLQKENIIDESGMPKERFSAEFPKEGPSILRIQQVVRGDSAAYFCASSPQGWDGYTFGSGTRLTVV.

The CDR3 loop is CASSLGGLAGDHNEQFF. DNA for the CDR3: TGCGCCAGCAGCTTAGGGGGACTAGCGGGGGATCACAATGAGCAGTTCTTC. The chain employs TRBV5-1 and TRBJ2-1; 14 bases are shared with TRBD2. Trimming took 2 bases from V and 5 from J; bases not matched to a gene: 6. The V gene's germline CDR1 is SGHRS and CDR2 YFSETQ. The CDR3 runs to 17 residues.